The clone carrying this T cell receptor beta chain was found many times. The data were obtained in a study of human T cells and chemical hapten exposure. Unfractionated whole blood was the source from which total RNA was extracted. Individual cDNA molecules each carried unique molecular identifiers attached by the library. TCRdb reprocessed the reads via MiXCR and lists one record per CDR3 protein. The data show about 120,000 distinct CDR3 sequences, 8.5% to 9% seen once. Germline values: CDR1 SGHDN, CDR2 FVKESK. Between the trimmed V and J ends, which lost 2 bases and 0 bases, there was a span of 11 bases. This CDR3 has 17 residues.

The rearrangement links TRBV14 to TRBJ1-6, with D tentatively TRBD1 (6 bases). The source material was whole blood. The sequence came from a human donor in good health. Some clones in this sample may be carry-over from other donors' samples. The CDR3: CASSQLQGSSYNSPLHF. The CDR3 DNA sequence: TGTGCCAGCAGCCAATTACAGGGTAGCTCCTATAATTCACCCCTCCACTTT.